This paragraph covers one TCR beta chain sequence. There is no known antigen for this receptor. The record has no base qualities; no much larger clone is one base away. The sample comes from a study of OX40 agonist ivuxolimab in advanced cancers. About the investigation overall: Ivuxolimab, which targeted the costimulatory receptor OX40 (CD134), was an agonistic, fully human IgG2 monoclonal antibody. Intravenous ivuxolimab was administered to patients every 2 weeks at six dose levels: 0.01, 0.1, 0.3, 1.5, 3 and 10 mg/kg. Among the approximately 50 dose-escalation patients, around 19 had hepatocellular carcinoma, 15 or so melanoma, 9 renal cell carcinoma and 9 head and neck cancer. In the dose-escalation cohort, 82.7% of patients were male, and the mean age was around 60 years, with a range of roughly 20 to 80. Prior anti-PD-1, anti-PD-L1 or anti-CTLA-4 therapy was permitted, and less than 45% of dose-escalation patients had received checkpoint inhibitors. Partial responses were achieved by three dose-escalation patients, of whom one had hepatocellular carcinoma and two had cutaneous melanoma. Peripheral TCRbeta sequencing aimed to test whether ivuxolimab altered TCR sequence diversity and caused clonal T-cell expansion. The monotherapy dose-escalation portion (N of about 47 patients) of the phase I ivuxolimab trial is reported in the paper. What the authors observed across the whole study: At doses of 0.1 to 3.0 mg/kg, clonal expansion of both CD4+ and CD8+ blood T cells was observed from baseline to week 6. After ivuxolimab, expanded clones were on average more numerous among CD8+ T cells than among CD4+ T cells. The antigen specificity of the clonally expanded peripheral T cells was not determined. Partial responders in the 0.1-3.0 mg/kg groups had among the lowest normalized peripheral clonal expansion, especially among CD8+ T cells. Low levels of normalized T-cell clonal expansion were also seen in some patients who did not respond.

Patients with autoimmune disease history or receiving systemic immunosuppression were excluded from the trial. In every dose cohort, peripheral blood was drawn for TCR sequencing at baseline, cycle 4 day 1, and cycle 7 day 1. The samples were taken from a phase I, first-in-human, multicenter, open-label dose-escalation trial of ivuxolimab. The trial enrolled adults with locally advanced or metastatic head and neck squamous cell, hepatocellular, melanoma or renal cell carcinoma. Before TCR sequencing, CD4+ and CD8+ T cells were separately sorted from peripheral blood. CDR1 and CDR2 were assigned from the germline V gene as SGHRS and YFSETQ. Relative to germline, V is 3 bases shorter and J is 0 bases shorter, with 10 bases between their ends. The CDR3 goes from the cysteine to the phenylalanine over 14 residues. CDR3 DNA only is kept here, 42 bases in frame from base 1. For sequencing of the TCRbeta CDR3 region, genomic DNA was extracted from the sorted cells. The immunoSEQ Assay was used to sequence the TCRbeta CDR3 regions. This immuneACCESS table, as held by TCRdb, lists in-frame sequences with V and J called but not all clones. Of the missing ones, under half trace to an unresolved V gene in checked studies; the others have no known cause. The sample has about 90,000 clones on record, under 95% of them singletons. Around 1.6% of the sample is in the top ten clones.

This material consisted of CD4+ or CD8+ T cells sorted from blood, taken in a trial of the OX40 agonist ivuxolimab. The sequence links TRBV5-1 to TRBJ2-7, with TRBD2 tentatively as D gene (5 bases match). This TCR came from an adult with an advanced solid tumor such as melanoma, head and neck, liver or kidney cancer. The CDR3 sequence is CASSSDSPSYEQYF. The bases are TGCGCCAGCAGCTCGGACTCTCCCTCCTACGAGCAGTACTTC.